This TCR beta chain was captured by sequencing in a study of Ad26.COV2.S vaccination and SARS-CoV-2 variants. The wider study: Donor participated within the Ad26.COV2.S arm of the COV1001 trial. Ad26.COV2.S, an intramuscular injection, was given once or twice 56 days apart.

Specified treatment: about 20 received Ad26.COV2.S at low or high dose, single or two shots; 5 received placebo; per-sample allocation not given. Collection of the samples took place on day 63 after the first injection of vaccine or placebo. In the vaccine, an Ad26 vector expressed the SARS-CoV-2 spike of the Wuhan strain. The table came from immunoSEQ multiplex PCR; TCRdb's copy has only in-frame clones and leaves some out. The repertoire includes about 320,000 clones, around 83% of them detected once, and less than 2% sits in the top ten. As regards this clone: Its target is unknown.

The germline V gene has CDR1 SGHAT and CDR2 FQNNGV. V was trimmed by 4 bases and J by 2 bases, leaving 6 bases between them. The CDR3 totals 13 residues. Findings and limits, study-wide: Placebo recipients had lower spike-specific TCR breadth than vaccine recipients.

The source was peripheral blood, collected in a trial of Ad26.COV2.S vaccine versus placebo. The chain carries TRBV11-2 and TRBJ2-1; no definite D call. The sequence derives from a person between 18 and 60 years old who received the Ad26.COV2.S COVID-19 vaccine or a placebo. CDR3 nucleotides: TGTGCCAGCAGCTCTGGACCCTACAATGAGCAGTTCTTC. Translating it yields CASSSGPYNEQFF.